This TCR beta chain derives from a study of blood T cell repertoires in COVID-19. Study at large: Samples representing acute and convalescent COVID-19 were sourced from the United States, Italy and Spain.

Study members were between roughly 18 and 89 years old and lived in 20 to 25 US regions. Cohorts were based on clinical histories the participants reported. The CDR3 consists of 15 residues. V lost 4 bases to trimming and J lost 3 bases; unmatched junction nucleotides: 9. Per germline, CDR1 SGHDT and CDR2 YYEEEE. In the source study's methods: Estimates of nucleated cell counts were drawn from the amplification of reference gene primers. The protocol was immunoSEQ multiplex PCR, while the TCRdb copy is restricted to in-frame clones and leaves out a portion. V and J calls and clone size are those listed in that table; D and trimming were worked out from the DNA. The data hold 390,000 or so clones, with about 87% observed a single time.

The material sequenced was PBMCs or T cells enriched from blood (not recorded which). The sequence derives from a woman between 50 and 59 years old who had recovered from COVID-19. J is TRBJ2-7 and V is TRBV5-6, with 8 nucleotides matching TRBD1. The CDR3 protein is CASSRYDRGDYEQYF. For the CDR3, the DNA is TGTGCCAGCAGCCGTTACGACAGGGGCGACTACGAGCAGTACTTC.